This entry lists 18 T cell receptor beta chains sequenced from one sample in a study of T cell repertoires in cytomegalovirus infection (dated by TCRdb to the late 2010s). What these receptors recognize is not known. The instrument given in TCRdb is Illumina HiSeq 1500. In TCRdb, the public reads were trimmed at Q25 with fastp and aligned with MiXCR, with productive beta chains retained. When rows share a CDR3 protein, they turn into one entry using the most common DNA and genes. In this sample the table shows 900,000 to 950,000 distinct CDR3 sequences, roughly 31% of which occur a single time. Roughly 12% of the sample is held by the ten biggest clonotypes. What the treatment or condition label conveys for this sample: in vitro stimulation with specific CMV peptide epitopes to enrich CMV-specific T cells. The specimen was cultured CD8+ T cells from PBMCs, collected from culture after CMV antigen stimulation. The receptor source for this set is a human donor in good health (CMV status not recorded). Some clones in this sample may be carry-over from other donors' samples.

This clonotype occurred many times. The chain combines TRBV11-2 with TRBJ2-4; 7 bases are shared with TRBD2. V was clipped by 4 bases and J by 0 bases; unmatched bases: 9. Germline values: CDR1 SGHAT, CDR2 FQNNGV. This CDR3 is built from 17 residues. CDR3 in DNA: TGTGCCAGCAGCTCTTTTGAGGCGGGGGTAGCCAAAAACATTCAGTACTTC. It is translated as CASSSFEAGVAKNIQYF.

The chain combines TRBV7-2 with TRBJ2-1; D is undetermined. V dropped 7 bases and J dropped 8 bases, with 15 bases sitting between them. CDR1 and CDR2 (germline): SGHTA, FQGNSA. The CDR3 is 13 amino acids. CDR3 sequence: CASKPGPRDEQFF. In DNA, the CDR3 is TGTGCCAGCAAGCCGGGCCCTCGGGATGAGCAGTTCTTC.

This clonotype appeared a few times. The chain carries TRBV19 and TRBJ1-1, with D perhaps matching TRBD1 (5 bases). V was pared by 3 bases and J by 0 bases, with 11 bases between. This CDR3 contains 15 residues. Per germline, CDR1 LNHDA and CDR2 SQIVND (reference sequence). CDR3 in amino acids: CASSMGVLMNTEAFF. For the CDR3, the DNA is TGTGCCAGTAGTATGGGGGTACTTATGAACACTGAAGCTTTCTTT.

This clonotype was seen a few times. The V call is TRBV20-1, the J call TRBJ1-5; 9 bases are shared with TRBD1. The junction had 11 bases not matched to a gene; V was cut back by 4 bases and J by 1 base. This CDR3 has 17 residues. The germline V gene has CDR1 DFQATT and CDR2 SNEGSKA (reference sequence). The CDR3 sequence: CSANGDRATPSNQPQHF. The CDR3 DNA sequence: TGCAGTGCTAATGGGGACAGGGCAACCCCAAGCAATCAGCCCCAGCATTTT.

This clonotype occurred many times. The chain links TRBV7-6 to TRBJ2-3, with D unresolved. Germline CDR1 and CDR2: SGHVS and FNYEAQ. Trimming took 1 base from V and 5 from J, leaving 4 bases between them. This CDR3 region has 12 residues. The CDR3, as DNA: TGTGCCAGCAGCTTAGGCAGAGATACGCAGTATTTT. Translated, it gives CASSLGRDTQYF.

This clonotype was counted between two and nine times. The chain is built from TRBV12-3 or TRBV12-4 and TRBJ2-3; D possibly corresponds to TRBD2 (6 bases). CDR3 length equals 14 residues. Trimming shortened V by 3 bases and J by 4 bases, and 11 bases separated the two germline ends. CDR3 in amino acids: CASSFRLVSDTQYF. CDR3 sequence (DNA): TGTGCCAGCAGTTTTCGACTAGTGTCAGATACGCAGTATTTT.

This clonotype was found a few times. The chain uses TRBV10-3 and TRBJ1-5; D remains unclear. The CDR3 has 12 residues. The germline CDR1 and CDR2 sequences are ENHRY and SYGVKD. V lost 2 bases to trimming and J lost 2 bases, with 1 base between them. The CDR3: CAISEGNQPQHF. The DNA of the CDR3 is TGTGCCATCAGTGAGGGCAATCAGCCCCAGCATTTT.

This clonotype has just a few counts. J is TRBJ2-5 and V is TRBV29-1; either TRBD1 or TRBD2 may fit D (6 bases each). V was cut by 7 bases and J by 2 bases, with 14 bases left in between. Germline lookup yields CDR1 SQVTM and CDR2 ANQGSEA. The CDR3 length is 13 residues. This CDR3 is CSAPWGAQETQYF. CDR3 bases: TGCAGCGCCCCTTGGGGGGCTCAAGAGACCCAGTACTTC.

The sample holds many counts of this clonotype. This chain links TRBV12-3 or TRBV12-4 with TRBJ2-7; 8 positions agree with TRBD1. The V gene end was trimmed by 3 bases and the J gene end by 2 bases; junction bases not matched to a gene: 18. The CDR3 runs to 19 residues. The CDR3 here is CASSFSLNGWGQEPYEQYF. The DNA of the CDR3 is TGTGCCAGCAGTTTCTCCCTCAACGGATGGGGACAGGAACCCTACGAGCAGTACTTC.

This clonotype was seen only a few times. The gene calls are TRBV6-1 and TRBJ2-5, with D perhaps TRBD1 or TRBD2 (5 bases each). V lost 5 bases to trimming and J lost 7 bases, with 17 bases between them. Germline CDR1 reads MNHNS; CDR2 reads SASEGT. The CDR3 is 14 amino acids. The CDR3 region is CASSTGPQGPTQYF. The CDR3 bases are TGTGCCAGCAGTACGGGACCGCAAGGACCGACCCAGTACTTC.

This clonotype was counted at least ten times. This chain connects TRBV7-2 to TRBJ2-7, with D maybe TRBD2 (5 bases). This CDR3 comprises 12 residues. V was pared by 3 bases and J by 6 bases, with 9 bases between. CDR1 and CDR2 from the germline V gene are SGHTA and FQGNSA. For the CDR3, the DNA is TGTGCCAGCAGCTTGAGGGATTTCGAGCAGTACTTC. Its protein is CASSLRDFEQYF.

The sample holds a few counts of this clonotype. V gene TRBV7-9 combines with J gene TRBJ1-2; D is unresolved. V was shortened by 5 bases and J by 1 base, with 11 bases between the two germline ends. Germline-derived CDR1 and CDR2 are SEHNR and FQNEAQ (reference sequence). The CDR3 has 14 residues. CDR3 bases: TGTGCCAGCAGCGAGGAAGGAAGTAACTATGGCTACACCTTC. Residues: CASSEEGSNYGYTF.

This chain connects TRBV18 to TRBJ1-4; 8 nucleotides agree with TRBD1. This CDR3 contains 17 residues. After removal of 3 bases from V and 3 bases from J, the junction contained 9 bases not matched to a gene. Looked up from germline, CDR1 is KGHSH and CDR2 is LQKENI. In DNA, the CDR3 is TGTGCCAGCTCACCGGGCCAGGGGGCGCCTCCTAATGAAAAACTGTTTTTT. As protein: CASSPGQGAPPNEKLFF.

The chain employs TRBV29-1 and TRBJ2-5, with D hard to call. V shed 1 base and J shed 3 bases, with 3 bases lying between them. Germline V gene lookup returns CDR1 SQVTM and CDR2 ANQGSEA. CDR3 length equals 11 residues. The CDR3 spells CSVEGEETQYF. DNA for the CDR3: TGCAGCGTTGAAGGGGAAGAGACCCAGTACTTC.

V and J are TRBV27 and TRBJ1-6; the D is unclear. The CDR3 loop spans 14 amino acids. Germline V gene lookup returns CDR1 MNHEY and CDR2 SMNVEV (reference sequence). Between the trimmed V and J ends, which lost 4 bases and 2 bases, there was a span of 6 bases. The CDR3 protein is CASSSAAYNSPLHF. The CDR3 DNA is TGTGCCAGCAGTTCGGCCGCCTATAATTCACCCCTCCACTTT.

The V call is TRBV27, the J call TRBJ1-4; 9 bases agree with TRBD1. CDR1 MNHEY and CDR2 SMNVEV come from the germline V gene (reference sequence). The CDR3 totals 15 residues. The V and J ends lost 5 bases and 6 bases, in that order; junction bases with no gene match: 7. CDR3 amino acids: CASSARRDRDEKLFF. CDR3 in DNA: TGTGCCAGCAGTGCCCGCCGGGACAGGGATGAAAAACTGTTTTTT.

This clonotype was observed a few times. The chain links TRBV10-2 to TRBJ2-7; the D is unclear. Trimming left V 7 bases short and J 4 bases short, with 17 bases between. CDR1 WSHSY and CDR2 SAAADI come from the germline V gene. CDR3 size: 14 residues. CDR3 coding DNA: TGCGCCAGCACTCCCACCTTGGGTGGTTACGAGCAGTACTTC. Translating it yields CASTPTLGGYEQYF.

In this sample, this clonotype turned up many times. As DNA, the CDR3 is TGTGCCAGCAGCTTATTTGGGGAGAGCGAAAAACTGTTTTTT. Protein product: CASSLFGESEKLFF. The chain recombines TRBV7-8 with TRBJ1-4, with D uncertain. Germline V gene data show CDR1 as SGHVS and CDR2 as FQNEAQ. Trimming took off 2 bases at V and 8 bases at J, with 12 bases between the two ends. This CDR3 is built from 14 residues.